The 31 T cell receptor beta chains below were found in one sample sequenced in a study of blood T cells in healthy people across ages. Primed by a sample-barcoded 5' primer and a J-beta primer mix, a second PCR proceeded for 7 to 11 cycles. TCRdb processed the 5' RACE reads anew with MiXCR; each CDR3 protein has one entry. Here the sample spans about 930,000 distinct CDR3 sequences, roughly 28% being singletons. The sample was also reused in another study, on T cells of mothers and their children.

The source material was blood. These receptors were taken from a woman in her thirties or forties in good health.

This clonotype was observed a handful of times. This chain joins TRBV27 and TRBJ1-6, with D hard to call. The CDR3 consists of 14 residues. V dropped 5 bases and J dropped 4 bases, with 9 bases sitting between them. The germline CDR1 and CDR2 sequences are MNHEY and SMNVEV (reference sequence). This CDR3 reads CASSIREYNSPLHF. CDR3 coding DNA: TGTGCCAGCAGTATCCGGGAATATAATTCACCCCTCCACTTT.

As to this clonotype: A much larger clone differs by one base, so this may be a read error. CDR3 sequence reads: CASSSGAVSCEQYF. As DNA, the CDR3 is TGTGCCAGCAGCTCCGGGGCGGTGTCCTGCGAGCAGTACTTC. The rearrangement uses TRBV5-4 and TRBJ2-7; the D gene could be TRBD1 or TRBD2 (5 bases each). The V gene's germline CDR1 is SGHNT and CDR2 YYREEE (reference sequence). The CDR3 extends over 14 amino acids. Combining the CDR3 with reference TRBV5-4 and TRBJ2-7 gives the whole variable domain ETGVTQSPTHLIKTRGQQVTLRCSSQSGHNTVSWYQQALGQGPQFIFQYYREEENGRGNFPPRFSGLQFPNYSSELNVNALELDDSALYLCASSSGAVSCEQYFGPGTRLTVT.

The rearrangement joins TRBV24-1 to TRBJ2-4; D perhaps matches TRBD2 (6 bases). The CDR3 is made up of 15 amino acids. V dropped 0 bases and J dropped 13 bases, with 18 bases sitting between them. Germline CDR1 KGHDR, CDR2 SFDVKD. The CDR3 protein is CATSDLGLSSNEQYF. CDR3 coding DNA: TGTGCCACCAGTGATTTGGGACTATCCTCGAATGAGCAGTACTTC.

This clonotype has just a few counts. CDR3 region: CASSDPPSPLHF. Written as DNA, the CDR3 is TGTGCCAGCAGTGACCCCCCCTCACCCCTCCACTTT. The chain carries TRBV2 and TRBJ1-6; D is unclear. The CDR3 runs 12 residues. CDR1 and CDR2 (germline): SNHLY, FYNNEI. V dropped 3 bases and J dropped 10 bases, with 7 bases sitting between them.

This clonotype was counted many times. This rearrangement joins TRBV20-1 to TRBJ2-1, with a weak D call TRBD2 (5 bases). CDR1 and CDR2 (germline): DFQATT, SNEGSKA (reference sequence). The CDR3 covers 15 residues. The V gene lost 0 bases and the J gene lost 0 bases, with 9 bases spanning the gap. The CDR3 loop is CSARDVGSSYNEQFF. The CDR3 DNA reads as TGCAGTGCTAGAGATGTTGGGAGCTCCTACAATGAGCAGTTCTTC.

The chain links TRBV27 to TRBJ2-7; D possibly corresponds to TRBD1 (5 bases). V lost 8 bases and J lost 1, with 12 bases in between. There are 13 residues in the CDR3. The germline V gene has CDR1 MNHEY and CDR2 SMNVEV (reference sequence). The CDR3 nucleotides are TGTGCCAGCTGGGTCCAGGGTTCCTACGAGCAGTACTTC. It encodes CASWVQGSYEQYF.

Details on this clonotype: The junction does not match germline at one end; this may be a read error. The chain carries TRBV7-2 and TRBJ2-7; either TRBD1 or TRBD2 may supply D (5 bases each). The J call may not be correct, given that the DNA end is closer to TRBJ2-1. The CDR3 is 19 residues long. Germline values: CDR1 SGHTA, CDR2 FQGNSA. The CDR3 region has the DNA TGTGCCGGCAGCTTAACTAGAAGGGGTGGTGGGAGTAGGGCCTACGAGCAGTTCTTC. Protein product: CAGSLTRRGGGSRAYEQFF.

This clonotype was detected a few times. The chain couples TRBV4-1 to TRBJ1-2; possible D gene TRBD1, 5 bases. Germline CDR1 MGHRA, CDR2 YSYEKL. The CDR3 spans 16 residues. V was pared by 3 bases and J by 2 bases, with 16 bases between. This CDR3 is CASSQVVEGANYGYTF. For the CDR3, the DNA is TGCGCCAGCAGCCAGGTTGTCGAAGGGGCGAACTATGGCTACACCTTC.

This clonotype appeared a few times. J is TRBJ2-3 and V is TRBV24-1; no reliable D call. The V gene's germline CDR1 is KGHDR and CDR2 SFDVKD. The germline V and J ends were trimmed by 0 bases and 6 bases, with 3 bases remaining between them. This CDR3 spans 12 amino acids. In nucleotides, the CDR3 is TGTGCCACCAGTGATTTGGGGGATACGCAGTATTTT. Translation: CATSDLGDTQYF.

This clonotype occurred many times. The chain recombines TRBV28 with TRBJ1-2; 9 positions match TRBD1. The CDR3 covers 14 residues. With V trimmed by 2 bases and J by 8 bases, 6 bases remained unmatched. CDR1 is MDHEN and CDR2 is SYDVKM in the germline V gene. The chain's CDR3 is CASSLTGGQGGYTF. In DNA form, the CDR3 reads TGTGCCAGCAGTTTAACAGGGGGCCAGGGGGGCTACACCTTC.

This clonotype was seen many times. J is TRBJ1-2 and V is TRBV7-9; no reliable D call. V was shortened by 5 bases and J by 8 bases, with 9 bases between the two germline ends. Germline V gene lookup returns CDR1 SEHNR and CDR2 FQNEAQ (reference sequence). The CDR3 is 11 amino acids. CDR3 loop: CASSEEGGYTF. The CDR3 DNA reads TGTGCCAGCAGCGAAGAGGGCGGCTACACCTTC.

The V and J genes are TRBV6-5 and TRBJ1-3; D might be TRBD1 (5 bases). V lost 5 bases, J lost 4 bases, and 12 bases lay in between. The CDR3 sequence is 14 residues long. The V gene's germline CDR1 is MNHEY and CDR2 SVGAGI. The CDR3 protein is CASSTRGRGNTIYF. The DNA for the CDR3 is TGTGCCAGCAGTACCCGGGGCCGAGGAAACACCATATATTTT.

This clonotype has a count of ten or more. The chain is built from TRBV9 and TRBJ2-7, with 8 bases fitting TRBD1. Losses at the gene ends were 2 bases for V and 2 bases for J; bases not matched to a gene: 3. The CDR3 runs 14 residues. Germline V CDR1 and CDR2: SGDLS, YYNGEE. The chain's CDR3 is CASSVTGGPYEQYF. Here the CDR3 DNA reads TGTGCCAGCAGCGTCACAGGGGGACCCTACGAGCAGTACTTC.

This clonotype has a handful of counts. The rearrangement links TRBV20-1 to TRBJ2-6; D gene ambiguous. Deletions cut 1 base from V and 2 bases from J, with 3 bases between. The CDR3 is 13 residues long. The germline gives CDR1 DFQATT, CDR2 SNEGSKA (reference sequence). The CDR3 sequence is CSARAAGANVLTF. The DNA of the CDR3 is TGCAGTGCTAGAGCAGCTGGGGCCAACGTCCTGACTTTC.

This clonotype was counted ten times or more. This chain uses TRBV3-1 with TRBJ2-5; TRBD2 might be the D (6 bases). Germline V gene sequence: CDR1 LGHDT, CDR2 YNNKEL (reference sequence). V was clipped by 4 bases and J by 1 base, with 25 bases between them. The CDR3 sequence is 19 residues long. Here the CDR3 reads CASSRPSARGLRLQETQYF. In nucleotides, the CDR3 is TGTGCCAGCAGCCGCCCGTCCGCTCGGGGGTTGCGGCTCCAAGAGACCCAGTACTTC.

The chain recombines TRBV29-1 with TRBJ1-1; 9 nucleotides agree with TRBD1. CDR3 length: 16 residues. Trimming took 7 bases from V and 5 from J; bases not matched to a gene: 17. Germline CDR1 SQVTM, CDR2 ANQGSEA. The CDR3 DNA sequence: TGCAGCGGATGGGACAGGGAAGGGAGTAGGAGGACTGAAGCTTTCTTT. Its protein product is CSGWDREGSRRTEAFF.

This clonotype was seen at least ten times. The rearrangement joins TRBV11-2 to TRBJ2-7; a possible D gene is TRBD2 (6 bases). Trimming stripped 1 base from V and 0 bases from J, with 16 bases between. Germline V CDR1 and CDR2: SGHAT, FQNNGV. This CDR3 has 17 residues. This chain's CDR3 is CASSLAAGGLLSYEQYF. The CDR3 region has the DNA TGTGCCAGCAGCTTAGCCGCCGGGGGTCTCCTCTCCTACGAGCAGTACTTC. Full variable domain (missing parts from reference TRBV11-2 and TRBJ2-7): EAGVAQSPRYKIIEKRQSVAFWCNPISGHATLYWYQQILGQGPKLLIQFQNNGVVDDSQLPKDRFSAERLKGVDSTLKIQPAKLEDSAVYLCASSLAAGGLLSYEQYFGPGTRLTVT.

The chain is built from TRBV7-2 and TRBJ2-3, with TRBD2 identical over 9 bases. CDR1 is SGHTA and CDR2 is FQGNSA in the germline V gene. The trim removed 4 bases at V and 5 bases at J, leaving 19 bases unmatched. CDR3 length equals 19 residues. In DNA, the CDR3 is TGTGCCAGCAGCTCGACAAGGGGTTCTGCGGGGGGGCCGGGAGATACGCAGTATTTT. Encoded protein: CASSSTRGSAGGPGDTQYF.

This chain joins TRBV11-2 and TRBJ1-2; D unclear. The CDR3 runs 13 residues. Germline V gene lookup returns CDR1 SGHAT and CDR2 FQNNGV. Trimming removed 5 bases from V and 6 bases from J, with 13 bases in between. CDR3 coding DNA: TGTGCCAGCAGCAAAGGAGGTTCTGATGGCTACACCTTC. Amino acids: CASSKGGSDGYTF.

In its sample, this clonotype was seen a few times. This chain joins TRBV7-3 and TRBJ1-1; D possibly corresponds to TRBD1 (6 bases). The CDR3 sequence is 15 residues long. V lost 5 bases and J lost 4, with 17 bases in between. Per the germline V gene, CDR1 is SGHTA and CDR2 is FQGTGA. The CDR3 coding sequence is TGTGCCAGCAGCGAACAGGGATCGGCGATCACTGAAGCTTTCTTT. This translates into CASSEQGSAITEAFF. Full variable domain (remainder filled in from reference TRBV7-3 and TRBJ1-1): GAGVSQTPSNKVTEKGKYVELRCDPISGHTALYWYRQSLGQGPEFLIYFQGTGAADDSGLPNDRFFAVRPEGSVSTLKIQRTERGDSAVYLCASSEQGSAITEAFFGQGTRLTVV.

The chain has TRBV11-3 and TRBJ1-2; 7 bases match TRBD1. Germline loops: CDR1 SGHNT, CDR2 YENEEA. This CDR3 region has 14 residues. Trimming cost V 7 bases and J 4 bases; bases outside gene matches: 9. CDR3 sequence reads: CASIVQGFGYGYTF. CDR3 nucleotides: TGTGCCAGCATCGTACAGGGGTTCGGCTATGGCTACACCTTC.

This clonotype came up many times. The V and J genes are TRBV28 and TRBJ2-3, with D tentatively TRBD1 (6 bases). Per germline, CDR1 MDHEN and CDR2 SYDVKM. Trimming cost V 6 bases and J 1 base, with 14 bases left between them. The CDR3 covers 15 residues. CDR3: CASRRQGPRTDTQYF. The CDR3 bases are TGTGCCAGCAGGCGTCAGGGGCCCCGCACAGATACGCAGTATTTT.

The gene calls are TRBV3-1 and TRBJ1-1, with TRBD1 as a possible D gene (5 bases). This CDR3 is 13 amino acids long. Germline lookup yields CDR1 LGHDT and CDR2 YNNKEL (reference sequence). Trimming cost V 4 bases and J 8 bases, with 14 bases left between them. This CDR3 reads CASSPDVTAEAFF. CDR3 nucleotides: TGTGCCAGCAGCCCCGATGTGACAGCCGAAGCTTTCTTT.

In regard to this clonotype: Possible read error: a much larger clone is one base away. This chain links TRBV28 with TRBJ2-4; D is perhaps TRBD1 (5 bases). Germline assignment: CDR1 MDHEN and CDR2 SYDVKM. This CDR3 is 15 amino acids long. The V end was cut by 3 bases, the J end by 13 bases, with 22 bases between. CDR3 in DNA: TGTGCCAGCAGTTTCGCTGGACAAGTCTACAATGAGCAGTACTTC. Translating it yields CASSFAGQVYNEQYF. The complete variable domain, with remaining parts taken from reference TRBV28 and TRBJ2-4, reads DVKVTQSSRYLVKRTGEKVFLECVQDMDHENMFWYRQDPGLGLRLIYFSYDVKMKEKGDIPEGYSVSREKKERFSLILESASTNQTSMYLCASSFAGQVYNEQYFGAGTRLSVL.

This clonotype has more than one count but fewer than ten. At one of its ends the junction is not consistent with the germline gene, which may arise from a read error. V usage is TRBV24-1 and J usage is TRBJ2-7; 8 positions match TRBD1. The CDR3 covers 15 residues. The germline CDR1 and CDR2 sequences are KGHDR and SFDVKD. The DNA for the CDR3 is TGTGCCATCAGTGATTCCGGGACAGGCGTATACGAGCAGTACTTC. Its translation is CAISDSGTGVYEQYF.

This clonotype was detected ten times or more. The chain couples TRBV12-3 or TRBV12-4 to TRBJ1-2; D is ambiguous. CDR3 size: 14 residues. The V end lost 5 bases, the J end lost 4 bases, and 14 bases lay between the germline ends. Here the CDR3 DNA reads TGTGCCAGCAGTCCGGAGGAAGGCAGCTATGGCTACACCTTC. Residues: CASSPEEGSYGYTF.

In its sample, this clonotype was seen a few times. The CDR3 is CASSPSATGRVGYTF. The CDR3 DNA sequence: TGTGCCAGCAGCCCCAGCGCCACAGGGCGGGTTGGCTACACCTTC. The J gene is TRBJ1-2, the V gene TRBV7-2; possibly TRBD1 for D (6 bases). Germline V gives CDR1 SGHTA, CDR2 FQGNSA. Deletions cut 5 bases from V and 7 bases from J, with 20 bases between. The CDR3 contains 15 residues.

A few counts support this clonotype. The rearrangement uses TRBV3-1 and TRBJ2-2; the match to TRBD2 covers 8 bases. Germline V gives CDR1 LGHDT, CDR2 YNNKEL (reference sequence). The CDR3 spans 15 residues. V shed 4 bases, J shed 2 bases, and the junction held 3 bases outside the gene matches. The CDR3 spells CASSRTSFNTGELFF. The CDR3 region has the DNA TGTGCCAGCAGCCGGACTAGCTTTAACACCGGGGAGCTGTTTTTT.

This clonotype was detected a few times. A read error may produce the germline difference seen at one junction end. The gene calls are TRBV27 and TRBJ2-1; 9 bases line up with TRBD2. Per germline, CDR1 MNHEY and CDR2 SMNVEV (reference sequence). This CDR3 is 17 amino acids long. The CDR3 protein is CTSSSPVAGGPGNEQFF. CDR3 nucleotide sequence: TGTACCAGCAGTTCCCCAGTTGCGGGGGGGCCAGGGAATGAGCAGTTCTTC.

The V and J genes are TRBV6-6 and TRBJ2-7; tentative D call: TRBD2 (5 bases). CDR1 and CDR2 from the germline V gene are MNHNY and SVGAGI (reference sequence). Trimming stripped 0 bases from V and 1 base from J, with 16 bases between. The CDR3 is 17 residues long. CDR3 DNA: TGTGCCAGCAGTTACTCGAGTCCGCGACTATTATCCTACGAGCAGTACTTC. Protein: CASSYSSPRLLSYEQYF.

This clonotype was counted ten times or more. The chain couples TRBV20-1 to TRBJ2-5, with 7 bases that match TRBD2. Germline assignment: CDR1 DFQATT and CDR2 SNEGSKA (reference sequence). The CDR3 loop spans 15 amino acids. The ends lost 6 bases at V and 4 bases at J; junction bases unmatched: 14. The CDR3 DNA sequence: TGCAGTGCGAAGAGAGGGGCTTCGGGGGGAGAGACCCAGTACTTC. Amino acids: CSAKRGASGGETQYF.